This TCR beta chain was obtained from a study of T-cell reconstitution after alpha-beta-depleted transplantation in children. CDR1 SGHKS and CDR2 YYEKEE come from the germline V gene (reference sequence). The germline V and J ends were trimmed by 0 bases and 4 bases, with 17 bases remaining between them. This CDR3 has 17 residues. Preparation of the TCRbeta library involved a method that used unique molecular identifiers. MiXCR, applied by TCRdb to the PCR reads, yields one record per CDR3 protein. The table lists approximately 340,000 distinct CDR3 sequences, approximately 10% of them singletons. This clonotype has a handful of counts.

This chain connects TRBV5-5 to TRBJ1-5; a weak D match, TRBD1 (6 bases). This clonotype was sampled from a human donor who donated a stem cell graft to a child with acute lymphoblastic leukemia. The sequencing here drew on PBMCs from the stem cell graft donor, taken from the stem cell graft. CDR3: CASSLAGGSVRNQPQHF. The CDR3, as DNA: TGTGCCAGCAGCTTGGCGGGGGGCTCTGTAAGAAATCAGCCCCAGCATTTT.